Listed below are T cell receptor beta chains from one sample, sequenced in a study of T-cell reconstitution after alpha-beta-depleted transplantation in children. A single record per CDR3 protein comes from TCRdb applying MiXCR to the PCR reads. This table has hundreds of thousands of distinct CDR3 sequences, roughly a quarter appearing once. The source was PBMCs, mostly from graft donor cells, collected 360 days after TCRalphabeta/CD19-depleted stem cell transplant. These receptors were collected from a female patient aged 2-9 years who had a stem cell transplant for congenital amegakaryocytic thrombocytopenia, so the T cells may come from the graft donor. Both conserved end residues are part of each CDR3. The D gene is left open where the match is weak. Some rows mark clone size as missing; the rest say once, few, many or name a class of expanded clone.

D: .
size: .
V: TRBV10-3
J: TRBJ2-1
CDR3: CAISGTDNEQFF
DNA: TGTGCCATCAGTGGGACAGACAATGAGCAGTTCTTC

D: .
size: few
V: TRBV6-1
J: TRBJ1-6
CDR3: CASSRGADNSPLHF
DNA: TGTGCCAGCAGCCGGGGAGCTGATAATTCACCCCTCCACTTT

D: .
size: .
V: TRBV7-2
J: TRBJ2-7
CDR3: CASAPKFAGYYEQYF
DNA: TGTGCCAGCGCCCCGAAATTCGCGGGATACTACGAGCAGTACTTC

D: .
size: .
V: TRBV5-1
J: TRBJ2-2
CDR3: CASSLVAATGELFF
DNA: TGCGCCAGCAGCTTGGTGGCAGCTACCGGGGAGCTGTTTTTT

D: .
size: few
V: TRBV5-1
J: TRBJ1-2
CDR3: CASSLSVAAISNYGYTF
DNA: TGCGCCAGCAGCTTGAGTGTGGCGGCGATATCTAACTATGGCTACACCTTC

D: .
size: .
V: TRBV7-6
J: TRBJ2-2
CDR3: CASSRLGGGDTGELFF
DNA: TGTGCCAGCAGCCGGTTGGGGGGCGGGGACACCGGGGAGCTGTTTTTT

D: .
size: .
V: TRBV30
J: TRBJ2-3
CDR3: CAWGTTRDTQYF
DNA: TGTGCCTGGGGCACCACTAGGGATACGCAGTATTTT

D: .
size: few
V: TRBV19
J: TRBJ2-1
CDR3: CASSSMGGAYEQFF
DNA: TGTGCCAGTAGTTCCATGGGGGGGGCCTATGAGCAGTTCTTC

D: .
size: .
V: TRBV18
J: TRBJ1-2
CDR3: CASSPTDSPNYGYTF
DNA: TGTGCCAGCTCACCGACGGACAGCCCTAACTATGGCTACACCTTC

D: TRBD2
size: few
V: TRBV4-1
J: TRBJ2-1
CDR3: CASSHLAGGPDEQFF
DNA: TGCGCCAGCAGCCACTTAGCGGGAGGGCCGGATGAGCAGTTCTTC

D: TRBD2
size: .
V: TRBV28
J: TRBJ2-7
CDR3: CAAVGGSPYEQYF
DNA: TGTGCGGCCGTTGGCGGGAGTCCCTACGAGCAGTACTTC

D: .
size: .
V: TRBV6-1
J: TRBJ1-1
CDR3: CASNYRRILVGTEAFF
DNA: TGTGCCAGCAACTACCGACGGATCCTAGTTGGCACTGAAGCTTTCTTT

D: .
size: .
V: TRBV25-1
J: TRBJ1-1
CDR3: CASSAEFYADTEAFF
DNA: TGTGCCAGCAGTGCTGAGTTTTACGCCGACACTGAAGCTTTCTTT

D: .
size: .
V: TRBV15
J: TRBJ1-5
CDR3: CATSRDLEFNQPQHF
DNA: TGTGCCACCAGCAGAGATTTGGAGTTCAATCAGCCCCAGCATTTT

D: TRBD2
size: many
V: TRBV5-4
J: TRBJ2-5
CDR3: CASSLVPSGSHQETQYF
DNA: TGTGCCAGCAGCTTGGTCCCTAGCGGGAGTCACCAAGAGACCCAGTACTTC

D: .
size: many
V: TRBV10-3
J: TRBJ1-2
CDR3: CAISESWDGYGYTF
DNA: TGTGCCATCAGTGAGTCGTGGGACGGATATGGCTACACCTTC

D: .
size: .
V: TRBV20-1
J: TRBJ1-2
CDR3: CSAPGRNYGYTF
DNA: TGCAGTGCCCCGGGACGGAACTATGGCTACACCTTC

D: TRBD2
size: few
V: TRBV11-1
J: TRBJ2-1
CDR3: CASSGILAGLAYNEQFF
DNA: TGTGCCAGCAGCGGAATCTTAGCGGGATTGGCCTACAATGAGCAGTTCTTC